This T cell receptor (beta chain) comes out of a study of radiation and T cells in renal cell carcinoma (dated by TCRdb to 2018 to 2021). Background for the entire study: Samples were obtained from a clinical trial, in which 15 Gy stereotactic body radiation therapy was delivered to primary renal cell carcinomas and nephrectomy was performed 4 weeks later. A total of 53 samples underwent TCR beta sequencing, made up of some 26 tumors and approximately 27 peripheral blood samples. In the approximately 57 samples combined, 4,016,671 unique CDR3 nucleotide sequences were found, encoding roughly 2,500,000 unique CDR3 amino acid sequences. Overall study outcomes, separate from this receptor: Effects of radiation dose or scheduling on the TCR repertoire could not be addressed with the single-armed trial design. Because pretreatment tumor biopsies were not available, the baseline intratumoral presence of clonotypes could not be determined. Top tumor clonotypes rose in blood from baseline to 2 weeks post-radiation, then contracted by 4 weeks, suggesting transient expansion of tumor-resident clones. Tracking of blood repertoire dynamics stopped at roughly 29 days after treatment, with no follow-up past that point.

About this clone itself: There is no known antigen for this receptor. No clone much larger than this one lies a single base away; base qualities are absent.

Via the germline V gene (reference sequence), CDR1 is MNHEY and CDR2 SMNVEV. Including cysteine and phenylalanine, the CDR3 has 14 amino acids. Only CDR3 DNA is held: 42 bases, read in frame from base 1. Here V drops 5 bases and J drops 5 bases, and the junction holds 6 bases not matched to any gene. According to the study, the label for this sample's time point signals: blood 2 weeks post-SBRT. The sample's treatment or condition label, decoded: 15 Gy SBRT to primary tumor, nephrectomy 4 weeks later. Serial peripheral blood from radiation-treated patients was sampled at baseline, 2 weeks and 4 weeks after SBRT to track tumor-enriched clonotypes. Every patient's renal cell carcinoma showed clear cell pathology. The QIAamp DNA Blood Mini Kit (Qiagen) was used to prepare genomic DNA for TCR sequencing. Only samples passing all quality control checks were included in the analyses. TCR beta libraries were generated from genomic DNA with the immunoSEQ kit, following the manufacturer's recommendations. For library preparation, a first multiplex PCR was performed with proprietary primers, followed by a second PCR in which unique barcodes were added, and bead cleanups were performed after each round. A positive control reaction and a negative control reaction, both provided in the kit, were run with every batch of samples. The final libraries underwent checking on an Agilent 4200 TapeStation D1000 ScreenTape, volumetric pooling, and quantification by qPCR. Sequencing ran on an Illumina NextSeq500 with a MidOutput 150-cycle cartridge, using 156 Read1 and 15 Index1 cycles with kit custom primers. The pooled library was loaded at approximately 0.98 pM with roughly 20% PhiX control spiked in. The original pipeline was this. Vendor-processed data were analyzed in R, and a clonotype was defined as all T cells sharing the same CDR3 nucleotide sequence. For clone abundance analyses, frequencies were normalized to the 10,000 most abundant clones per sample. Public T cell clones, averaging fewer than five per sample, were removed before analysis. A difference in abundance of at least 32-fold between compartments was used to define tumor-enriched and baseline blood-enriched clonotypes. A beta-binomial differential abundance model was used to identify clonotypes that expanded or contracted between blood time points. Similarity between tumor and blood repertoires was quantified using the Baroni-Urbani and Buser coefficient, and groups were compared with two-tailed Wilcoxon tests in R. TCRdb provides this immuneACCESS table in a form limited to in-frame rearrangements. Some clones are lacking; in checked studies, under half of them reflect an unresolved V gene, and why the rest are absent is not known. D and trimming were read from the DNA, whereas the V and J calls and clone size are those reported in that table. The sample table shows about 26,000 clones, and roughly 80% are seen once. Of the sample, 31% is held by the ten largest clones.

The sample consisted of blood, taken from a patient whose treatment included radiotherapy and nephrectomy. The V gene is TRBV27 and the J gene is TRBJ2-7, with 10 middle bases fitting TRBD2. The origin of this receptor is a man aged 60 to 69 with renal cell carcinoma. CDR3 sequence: CASSPSGRVDEQYF. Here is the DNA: TGTGCCAGCAGTCCGAGCGGGAGGGTTGACGAGCAGTACTTC.